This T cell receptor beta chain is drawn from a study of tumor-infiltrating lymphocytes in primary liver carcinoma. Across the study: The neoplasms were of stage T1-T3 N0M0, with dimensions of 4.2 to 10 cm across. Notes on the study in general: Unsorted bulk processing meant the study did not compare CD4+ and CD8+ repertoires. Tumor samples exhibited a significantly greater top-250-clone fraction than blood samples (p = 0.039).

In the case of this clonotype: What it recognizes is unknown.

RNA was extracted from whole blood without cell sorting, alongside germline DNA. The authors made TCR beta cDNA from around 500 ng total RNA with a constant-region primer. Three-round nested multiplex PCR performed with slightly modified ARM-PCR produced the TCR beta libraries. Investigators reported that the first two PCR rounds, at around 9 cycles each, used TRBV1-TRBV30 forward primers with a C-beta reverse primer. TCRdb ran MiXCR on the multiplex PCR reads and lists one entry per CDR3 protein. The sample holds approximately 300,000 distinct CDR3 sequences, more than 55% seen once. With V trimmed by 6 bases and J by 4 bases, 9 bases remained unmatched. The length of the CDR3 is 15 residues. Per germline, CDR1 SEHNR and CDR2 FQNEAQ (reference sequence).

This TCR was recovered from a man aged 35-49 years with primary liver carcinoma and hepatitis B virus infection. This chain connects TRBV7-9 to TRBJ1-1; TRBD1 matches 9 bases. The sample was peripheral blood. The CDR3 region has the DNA TGTGCCAGCAGACCCCTCGGGACAGGGTTCACTGAAGCTTTCTTT. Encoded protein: CASRPLGTGFTEAFF.